This T cell receptor beta chain originates from a study of monozygotic twins with inflammatory bowel disease (dated by TCRdb to between 2018 and 2021). Some background on the complete study: The complete study included 30 or so monozygotic twin pairs: 19 IBD-discordant Danish pairs and nine German pairs, of which four were IBD-concordant and five were IBD-discordant. Disease-associated traits were sought mainly through comparisons between IBD patients and their genetically identical healthy co-twins within discordant pairs. Each individual had, on average, about 151 000 unique TCRalpha sequences and 181 000 unique TCRbeta sequences available for analysis. Results the study describes overall, beyond this receptor: Compared with healthy twins, IBD patients shared fewer clonotypes with other individuals, and the difference was most pronounced in patients with signs of disease activity. TCRbeta repertoire diversity, by inverse Simpson index, was decreased in IBD patients compared with their healthy co-twins. Repertoire similarity did not differ between concordant and discordant twins, possibly due to limited statistical power. The results gave no support for a single strong signal or clonotype linked to IBD. Distinction between different T cell subtypes could not be achieved in the analysis. Because patients received different immunosuppressive treatments, the repertoires may have picked up extra background noise and variability between individuals.

With respect to this clonotype: The antigen this receptor binds is unknown.

The CDR3 spans 11 residues, from the cysteine through the phenylalanine. DNA is not recorded here. CDR1 and CDR2, per the germline V gene (reference sequence), are GTSNPN and SVGIG. From each donor, a roughly 2.7 ml peripheral blood sample was collected into PAXgene tubes and kept at -80 degrees C. Total RNA was isolated from whole blood with the PAXgene blood miRNA kit on an automated QIAcube, without T cell sorting. Peripheral blood from monozygotic twin pairs who were concordant or discordant for inflammatory bowel disease underwent deep TCRalpha and TCRbeta repertoire profiling using unique molecular barcoding. Smoking habits were recorded for all twin pairs, and individuals were classified as current, former or never smokers. Library prep was done by 5' RACE. Preparation of each TCR library used approximately 4,000 ng of total RNA. cDNA was synthesized with SMARTScribe reverse transcriptase in eight separate reactions per sample. Unique molecular identifiers containing a 6-nucleotide sample barcode were introduced through template switching during cDNA synthesis. Two nested PCRs of roughly 15 and 9 cycles amplified the TCRalpha and TCRbeta cDNA, and bead purification followed each PCR. Before amplification, the cDNA was treated with uracil DNA-glycosylase and purified using the QIAquick PCR purification kit. The second PCR was the step at which Illumina TruSeq-compatible adapters and sample-specific barcodes were added. Library quality and concentration were checked on TapeStation and Qubit, and libraries were pooled at about 5 ng each. Pooled libraries were sequenced on an Illumina HiSeq2500 single-index Rapid Run with 2 x 100 bp reads and custom sequencing primers. In the original analysis: PCR and sequencing errors were corrected by UMI-based consensus assembly using MiGEC version 1.2.6. MiXCR version 2.1.1 handled V(D)J alignment, clonotype assembly and CDR3 extraction. To normalise gene usage, clonotype sharing and MAIT/NKT TCR abundance, the analysis used the top 1000, 10 000 and 20 000 clonotypes per sample. Diversity was computed as the inverse Simpson index with the vegan R package after downsampling to 27 000 UMIs. Paired Mann-Whitney U tests were applied to discordant twin pairs, with Benjamini-Hochberg correction for multiple testing. The reads were reprocessed in TCRdb, with one entry per CDR3 protein sequence and no accompanying DNA. Here the V and J calls rest on TCRdb's processing, not on the authors' analysis. The sample table records approximately 160,000 distinct CDR3 sequences. The ten largest make up approximately 7% of the sample.

The sequence was obtained from a human donor with ulcerative colitis or Crohn's disease, or a healthy co-twin of an affected twin (not recorded which). Sequencing was done on a sample of blood. Here the chain combines TRBV30 and TRBJ2-7. This receptor has the CDR3 CAWSVLREQYF.